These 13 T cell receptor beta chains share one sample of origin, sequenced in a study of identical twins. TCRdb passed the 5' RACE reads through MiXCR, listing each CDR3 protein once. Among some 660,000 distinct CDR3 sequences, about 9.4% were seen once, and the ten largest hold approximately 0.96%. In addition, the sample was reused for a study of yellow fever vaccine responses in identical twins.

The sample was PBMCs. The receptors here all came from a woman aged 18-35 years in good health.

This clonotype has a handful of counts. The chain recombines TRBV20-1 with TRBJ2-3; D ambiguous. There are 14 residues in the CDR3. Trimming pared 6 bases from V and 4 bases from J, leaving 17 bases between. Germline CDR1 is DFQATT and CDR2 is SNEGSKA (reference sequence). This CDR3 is CSALWSEVADTQYF. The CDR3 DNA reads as TGCAGTGCCCTATGGAGCGAAGTGGCAGATACGCAGTATTTT.

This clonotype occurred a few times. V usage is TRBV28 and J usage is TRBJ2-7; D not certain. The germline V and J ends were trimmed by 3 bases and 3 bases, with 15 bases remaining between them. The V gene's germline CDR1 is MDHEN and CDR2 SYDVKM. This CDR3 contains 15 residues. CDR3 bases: TGTGCCAGCAGTTTGGGTGATCCCAGGATCTACGAGCAGTACTTC. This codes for CASSLGDPRIYEQYF.

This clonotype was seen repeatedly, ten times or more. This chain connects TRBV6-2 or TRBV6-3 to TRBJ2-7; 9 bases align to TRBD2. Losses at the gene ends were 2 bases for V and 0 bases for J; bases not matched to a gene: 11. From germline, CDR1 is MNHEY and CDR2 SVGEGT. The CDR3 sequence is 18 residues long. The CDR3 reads CASSYLRLAGPDSYEQYF. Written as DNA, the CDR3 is TGTGCCAGCAGTTACCTTCGGCTAGCGGGACCCGACTCCTACGAGCAGTACTTC.

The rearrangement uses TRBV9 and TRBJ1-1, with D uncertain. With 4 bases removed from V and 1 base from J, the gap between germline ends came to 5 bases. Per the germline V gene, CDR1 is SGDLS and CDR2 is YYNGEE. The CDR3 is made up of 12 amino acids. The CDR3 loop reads CASSYENTEAFF. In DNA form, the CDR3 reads TGTGCCAGCAGCTATGAGAACACTGAAGCTTTCTTT.

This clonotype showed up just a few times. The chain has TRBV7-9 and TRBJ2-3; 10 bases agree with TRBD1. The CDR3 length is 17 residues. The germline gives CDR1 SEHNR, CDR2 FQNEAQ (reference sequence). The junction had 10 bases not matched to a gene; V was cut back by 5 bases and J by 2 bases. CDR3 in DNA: TGTGCCAGCAGCCTGACGCCGGGACAGGGGAACACAGATACGCAGTATTTT. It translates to CASSLTPGQGNTDTQYF.

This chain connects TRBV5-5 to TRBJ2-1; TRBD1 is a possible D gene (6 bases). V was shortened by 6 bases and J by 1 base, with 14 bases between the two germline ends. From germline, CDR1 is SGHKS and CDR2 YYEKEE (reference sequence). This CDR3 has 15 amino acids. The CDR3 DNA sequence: TGTGCCAGCACCATAGGACAGACTTCCTACAATGAGCAGTTCTTC. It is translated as CASTIGQTSYNEQFF.

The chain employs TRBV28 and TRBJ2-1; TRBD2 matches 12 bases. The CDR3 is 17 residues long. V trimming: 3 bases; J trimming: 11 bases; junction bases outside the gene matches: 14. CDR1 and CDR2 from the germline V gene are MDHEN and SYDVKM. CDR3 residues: CASSFHGLAGSMSQQFF. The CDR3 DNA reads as TGTGCCAGCAGTTTTCACGGACTAGCGGGGTCAATGAGTCAGCAGTTCTTC.

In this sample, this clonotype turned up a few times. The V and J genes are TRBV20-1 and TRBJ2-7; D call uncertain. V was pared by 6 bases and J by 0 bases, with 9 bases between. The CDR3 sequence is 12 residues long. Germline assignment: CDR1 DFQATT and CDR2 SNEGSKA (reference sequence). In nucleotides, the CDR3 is TGCAGTGCGGCGATGAGCTCCTACGAGCAGTACTTC. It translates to CSAAMSSYEQYF.

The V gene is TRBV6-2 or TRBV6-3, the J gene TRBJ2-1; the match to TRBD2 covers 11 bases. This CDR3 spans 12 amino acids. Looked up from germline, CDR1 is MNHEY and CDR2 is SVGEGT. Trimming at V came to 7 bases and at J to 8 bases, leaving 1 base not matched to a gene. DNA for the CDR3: TGTGCCAGCAAACTAGCGGGAGATGAGCAGTTCTTC. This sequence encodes CASKLAGDEQFF.

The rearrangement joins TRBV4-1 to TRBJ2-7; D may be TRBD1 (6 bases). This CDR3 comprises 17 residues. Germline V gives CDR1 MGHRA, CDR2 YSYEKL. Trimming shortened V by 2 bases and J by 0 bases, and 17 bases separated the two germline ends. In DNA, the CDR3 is TGCGCCAGCAGCCAACGTACCGGGACAAAAAACTCCTACGAGCAGTACTTC. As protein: CASSQRTGTKNSYEQYF.

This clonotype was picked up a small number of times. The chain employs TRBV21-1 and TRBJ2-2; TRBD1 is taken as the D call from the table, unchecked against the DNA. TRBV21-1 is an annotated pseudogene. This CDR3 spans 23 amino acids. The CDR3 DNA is TGTGCCAGCAGCAAAGCGGAAGGACAGGGGGCGAGTCGCCCTCTTTCGAACACCGGGGAGCTGTTTTTT. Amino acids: CASSKAEGQGASRPLSNTGELFF.

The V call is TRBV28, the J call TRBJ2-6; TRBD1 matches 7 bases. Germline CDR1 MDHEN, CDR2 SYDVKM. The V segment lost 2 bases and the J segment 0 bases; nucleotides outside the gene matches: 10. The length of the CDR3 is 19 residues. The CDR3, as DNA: TGTGCCAGCAGTTTACTTCCCGGGACAGCCTTCTCTGGGGCCAACGTCCTGACTTTC. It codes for CASSLLPGTAFSGANVLTF.

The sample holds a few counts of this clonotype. Here the CDR3 DNA reads TGTGCCAGCAGCCAAGGGCAGGGGGCGATCGGGGAGCTGTTTTTT. This translates into CASSQGQGAIGELFF. The chain has TRBV3-1 and TRBJ2-2, with 8 bases matching TRBD1. Looked up from germline, CDR1 is LGHDT and CDR2 is YNNKEL (reference sequence). V lost 1 base and J lost 7; bases outside the gene matches: 5. This CDR3 comprises 15 residues.